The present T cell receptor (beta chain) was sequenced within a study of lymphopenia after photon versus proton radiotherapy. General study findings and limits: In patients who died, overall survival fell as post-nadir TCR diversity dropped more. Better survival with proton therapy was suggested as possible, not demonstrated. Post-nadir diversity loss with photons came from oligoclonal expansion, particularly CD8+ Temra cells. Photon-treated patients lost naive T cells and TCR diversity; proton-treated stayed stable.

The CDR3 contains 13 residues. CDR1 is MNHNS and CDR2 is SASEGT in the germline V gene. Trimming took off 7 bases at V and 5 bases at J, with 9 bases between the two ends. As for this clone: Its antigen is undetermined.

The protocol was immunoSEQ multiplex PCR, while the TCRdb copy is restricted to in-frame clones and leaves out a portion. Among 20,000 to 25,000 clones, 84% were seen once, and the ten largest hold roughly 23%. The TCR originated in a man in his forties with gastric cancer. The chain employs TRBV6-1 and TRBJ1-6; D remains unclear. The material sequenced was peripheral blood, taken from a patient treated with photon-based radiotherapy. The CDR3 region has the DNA TGTGCCAGCACGACTGGGAATAATTCACCCCTCCACTTT. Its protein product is CASTTGNNSPLHF.